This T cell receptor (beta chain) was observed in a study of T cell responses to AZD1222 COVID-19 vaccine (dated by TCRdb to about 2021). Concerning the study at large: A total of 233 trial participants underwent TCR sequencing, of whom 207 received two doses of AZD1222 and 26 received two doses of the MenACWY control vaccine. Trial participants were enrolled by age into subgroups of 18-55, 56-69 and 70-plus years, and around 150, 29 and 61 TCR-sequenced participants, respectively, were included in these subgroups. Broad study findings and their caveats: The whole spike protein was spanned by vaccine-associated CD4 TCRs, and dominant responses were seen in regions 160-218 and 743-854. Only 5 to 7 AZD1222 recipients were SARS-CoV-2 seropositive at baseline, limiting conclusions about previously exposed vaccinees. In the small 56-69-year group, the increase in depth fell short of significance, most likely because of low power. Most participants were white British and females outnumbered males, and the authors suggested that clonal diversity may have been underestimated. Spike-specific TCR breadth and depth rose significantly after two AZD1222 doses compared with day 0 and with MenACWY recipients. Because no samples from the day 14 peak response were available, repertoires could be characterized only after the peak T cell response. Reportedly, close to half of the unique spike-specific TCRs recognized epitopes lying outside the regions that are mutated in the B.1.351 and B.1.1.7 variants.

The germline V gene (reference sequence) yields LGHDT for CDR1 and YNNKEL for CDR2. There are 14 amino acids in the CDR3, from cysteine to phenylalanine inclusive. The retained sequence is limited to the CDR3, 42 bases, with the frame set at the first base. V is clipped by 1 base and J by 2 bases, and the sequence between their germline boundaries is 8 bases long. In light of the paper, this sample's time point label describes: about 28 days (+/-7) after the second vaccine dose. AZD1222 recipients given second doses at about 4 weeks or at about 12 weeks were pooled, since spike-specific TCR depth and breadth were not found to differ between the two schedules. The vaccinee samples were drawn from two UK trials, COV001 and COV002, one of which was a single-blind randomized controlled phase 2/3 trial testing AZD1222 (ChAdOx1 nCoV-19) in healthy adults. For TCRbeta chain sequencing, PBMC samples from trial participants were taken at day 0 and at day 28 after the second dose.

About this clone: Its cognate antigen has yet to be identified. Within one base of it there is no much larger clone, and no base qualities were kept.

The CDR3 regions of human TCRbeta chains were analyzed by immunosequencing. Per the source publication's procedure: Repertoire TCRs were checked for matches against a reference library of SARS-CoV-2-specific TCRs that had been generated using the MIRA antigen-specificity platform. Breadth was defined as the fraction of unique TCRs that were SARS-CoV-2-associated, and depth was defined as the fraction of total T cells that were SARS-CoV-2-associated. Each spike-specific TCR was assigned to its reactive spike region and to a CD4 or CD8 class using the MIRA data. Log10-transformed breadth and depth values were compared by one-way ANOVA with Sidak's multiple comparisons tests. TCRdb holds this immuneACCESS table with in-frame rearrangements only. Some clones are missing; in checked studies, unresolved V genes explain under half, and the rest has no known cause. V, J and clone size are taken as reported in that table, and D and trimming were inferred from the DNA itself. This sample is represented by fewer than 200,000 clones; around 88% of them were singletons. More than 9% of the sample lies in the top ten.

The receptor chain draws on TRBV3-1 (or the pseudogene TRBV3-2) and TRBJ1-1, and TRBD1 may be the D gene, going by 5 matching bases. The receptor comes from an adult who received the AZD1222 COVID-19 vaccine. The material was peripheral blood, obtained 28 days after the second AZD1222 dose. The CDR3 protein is CASSQGGYNTEAFF. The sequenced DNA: TGTGCCAGCAGCCAAGGGGGGTACAACACTGAAGCTTTCTTT.